The 26 T cell receptor beta chains below all came from one sample that was sequenced in a study of shared clonotypes between healthy human individuals. Repertoires were generated with immunoSEQ multiplex PCR, while TCRdb's copy carries only in-frame clones and drops some. Of around 2.5 million clones in the sample, roughly 93% were seen once. Input material: naive CD4+ T cells from PBMCs. As to subset: CD45RA+ positively selected. These receptors all come from a man between 18 and 35 years old in good health. Some clones in this sample may be carry-over from other donors' samples.

About this clone itself: This same CDR3 is encoded by further DNA sequences in the sample. The chain joins TRBV28 to TRBJ1-2; D not resolved. Trimming left V 2 bases short and J 5 bases short, with 6 bases between. The CDR3 is made up of 12 amino acids. Germline values: CDR1 MDHEN, CDR2 SYDVKM. DNA for the CDR3: TGTGCCAGCAGTTTAGTACAGTATGGCTACACCTTC. This translates into CASSLVQYGYTF.

This clone was observed a handful of times. This sequence joins TRBV5-4 and TRBJ1-2; 7 nucleotides agree with TRBD1. J gave up 4 bases and V 5 bases, and 8 bases lay outside the gene matches. The CDR3 has 14 residues. Germline-derived CDR1 and CDR2 are SGHNT and YYREEE (reference sequence). CDR3 region: CASRIDRVAYGYTF. In DNA form, the CDR3 reads TGTGCCAGCAGAATAGACAGGGTGGCCTATGGCTACACCTTC. The full variable domain, its missing parts supplied by reference TRBV5-4 and TRBJ1-2, is ETGVTQSPTHLIKTRGQQVTLRCSSQSGHNTVSWYQQALGQGPQFIFQYYREEENGRGNFPPRFSGLQFPNYSSELNVNALELDDSALYLCASRIDRVAYGYTFGSGTRLTVV.

V usage is TRBV7-9 and J usage is TRBJ2-2, with a tentative D call TRBD1 (5 bases). V was trimmed by 4 bases and J by 5 bases, leaving 14 bases between them. The CDR3 runs 15 residues. Germline V lookup: CDR1 SEHNR, CDR2 FQNEAQ (reference sequence). DNA for the CDR3: TGTGCCAGCAGCTCCACAAGGGGTTCAACCGGGGAGCTGTTTTTT. It specifies CASSSTRGSTGELFF.

The J gene is TRBJ2-2, the V gene TRBV6-5; D call uncertain. With 2 bases removed from V and 1 base from J, the gap between germline ends came to 8 bases. This CDR3 has 15 residues. Germline V lookup: CDR1 MNHEY, CDR2 SVGAGI. CDR3: CASSYGSRNTGELFF. CDR3 coding DNA: TGTGCCAGCAGTTACGGCAGCCGGAACACCGGGGAGCTGTTTTTT.

This clone appeared once. The chain links TRBV7-3 to TRBJ2-5; D is uncertain. CDR3 length equals 16 residues. Trimming took 5 bases from V and 5 from J, leaving 21 bases between them. Germline CDR1 is SGHTA and CDR2 is FQGTGA. DNA for the CDR3: TGTGCCAGCAGCCCCTCACTCCGGGCCCCTCTCGAGACCCAGTACTTC. It codes for CASSPSLRAPLETQYF.

The chain carries TRBV27 and TRBJ2-7; 9 nucleotides agree with TRBD2. The V gene end was trimmed by 2 bases and the J gene end by 6 bases; junction bases not matched to a gene: 8. CDR1 and CDR2 from the germline V gene are MNHEY and SMNVEV (reference sequence). This CDR3 contains 15 residues. CDR3: CASSLPNSGSGEQYF. The CDR3 nucleotides read TGTGCCAGCAGTTTACCAAATAGCGGGAGCGGCGAGCAGTACTTC.

The chain couples TRBV28 to TRBJ1-5; no definite D call. The germline V gene has CDR1 MDHEN and CDR2 SYDVKM. The CDR3 loop spans 14 amino acids. V was trimmed by 2 bases and J by 5 bases, leaving 10 bases between them. The CDR3 loop reads CASSLHDVDQPQHF. DNA for the CDR3: TGTGCCAGCAGTTTACATGACGTTGATCAGCCCCAGCATTTT.

The rearrangement uses TRBV29-1 and TRBJ2-5; 7 bases agree with TRBD2. After removal of 3 bases from V and 4 bases from J, the junction contained 5 bases not matched to a gene. Per germline, CDR1 SQVTM and CDR2 ANQGSEA. This CDR3 is built from 13 residues. CDR3 region: CSVDREGGETQYF. The CDR3 DNA sequence: TGCAGCGTTGACAGGGAGGGAGGAGAGACCCAGTACTTC.

CDR3 amino acids: CASSLGTSGIAIYF. CDR3 nucleotides: TGTGCCAGCAGCTTGGGGACTAGCGGGATTGCGATTTACTTC. The V and J genes are TRBV5-4 and TRBJ2-7; 12 nucleotides line up with TRBD2. The CDR3 runs 14 residues. CDR1 and CDR2 from the germline V gene are SGHNT and YYREEE (reference sequence). V dropped 0 bases and J dropped 13; count of bases not matched to a gene: 8.

CDR3 sequence: CASSLTGGRENTEAFF. CDR3 sequence (DNA): TGTGCCAGCAGCTTAACGGGGGGACGGGAGAACACTGAAGCTTTCTTT. The rearrangement links TRBV7-3 to TRBJ1-1; the D gene is possibly TRBD1 (5 bases). The CDR3 spans 16 residues. Trimming removed 0 bases from V and 1 base from J, with 12 bases in between. CDR1 is SGHTA and CDR2 is FQGTGA in the germline V gene.

This sequence joins TRBV6-6 and TRBJ2-2; no reliable D call. The CDR3 loop spans 15 amino acids. Trimming pared 5 bases from V and 2 bases from J, leaving 12 bases between. Germline CDR1 reads MNHNY; CDR2 reads SVGAGI (reference sequence). CDR3 DNA: TGTGCCAGCAGTCGAACGGACCGTAACACCGGGGAGCTGTTTTTT. Its translation is CASSRTDRNTGELFF.

V and J are TRBV5-4 and TRBJ1-2; 7 bases line up with TRBD1. The CDR3 has 14 residues. The V and J ends lost 6 bases and 4 bases, in that order; junction bases with no gene match: 9. CDR1 and CDR2 from the germline V gene are SGHNT and YYREEE (reference sequence). Here the CDR3 DNA reads TGTGCCAGCACCTCGAGGGGGCTTGTCTATGGCTACACCTTC. Amino acids: CASTSRGLVYGYTF. Using reference TRBV5-4 and TRBJ1-2 for the parts outside the CDR3, the full variable domain is ETGVTQSPTHLIKTRGQQVTLRCSSQSGHNTVSWYQQALGQGPQFIFQYYREEENGRGNFPPRFSGLQFPNYSSELNVNALELDDSALYLCASTSRGLVYGYTFGSGTRLTVV.

The count of this clone is one. J is TRBJ1-2 and V is TRBV18, with TRBD1 matching over 8 bases. V was pared by 2 bases and J by 2 bases, with 4 bases of the junction left unmatched. CDR1 KGHSH and CDR2 LQKENI come from the germline V gene. The length of the CDR3 is 15 residues. The CDR3 spells CASSPSAGGNYGYTF. The CDR3 DNA is TGTGCCAGCTCACCATCGGCAGGGGGCAACTATGGCTACACCTTC.

The chain uses TRBV10-1 and TRBJ2-4, with D hard to call. The CDR3 loop spans 20 amino acids. The V gene's germline CDR1 is WNHNN and CDR2 SYGVQD (reference sequence). Trimming removed 8 bases at V and 1 base at J, with 30 bases between. The CDR3 DNA reads as TGCGCCAGCCTCTGCGTTTGTCTTATGGGTCGGCTAATCGCCAAAAACATTCAGTACTTC. Translated: CASLCVCLMGRLIAKNIQYF.

This sequence joins TRBV6-1 and TRBJ2-3; 10 bases fit TRBD2. The CDR3 extends over 17 amino acids. Germline loops: CDR1 MNHNS, CDR2 SASEGT. V lost 2 bases to trimming and J lost 4 bases; unmatched junction nucleotides: 9. The CDR3 bases are TGTGCCAGCAGTGAACGGGTAGCGGGAGGAGAAGCAGATACGCAGTATTTT. Translating gives CASSERVAGGEADTQYF.

The chain links TRBV19 to TRBJ1-2, with D possibly being TRBD1 (6 bases). With 3 bases removed from V and 7 bases from J, the gap between germline ends came to 21 bases. Germline V gene data show CDR1 as LNHDA and CDR2 as SQIVND (reference sequence). This CDR3 has 16 amino acids. CDR3 in DNA: TGTGCCAGTAGTATCCCTTACAGGGCTCCCGCCGGTGGCTACACCTTC. Its protein product is CASSIPYRAPAGGYTF.

V usage is TRBV20-1 and J usage is TRBJ2-2; possibly TRBD2 for D (5 bases). In germline, CDR1 is DFQATT, CDR2 SNEGSKA (reference sequence). The CDR3 has 11 amino acids. Trimming cost V 2 bases and J 12 bases, with 10 bases left between them. CDR3 sequence (DNA): TGCAGTGCTAGATTCGGAGGTCAGCTGTTTTTT. Residues: CSARFGGQLFF.

The chain is built from TRBV28 and TRBJ2-3, with unresolved D. CDR1 is MDHEN, CDR2 SYDVKM, per germline. CDR3 size: 11 residues. Trimming stripped 5 bases from V and 9 bases from J, with 9 bases between. The DNA of the CDR3 is TGTGCCAGCAGTAATACAGTGACGCAGTATTTT. Protein: CASSNTVTQYF.

V usage is TRBV4-3 and J usage is TRBJ2-7; 14 nucleotides line up with TRBD2. Germline V lookup: CDR1 LGHNA, CDR2 YSLEER. The V and J ends lost 4 bases and 2 bases, in that order; junction bases with no gene match: 4. The CDR3 totals 16 residues. DNA of the CDR3: TGCGCCAGCAGCCCAACGACTAGCGGGAGGGCCTACGAGCAGTACTTC. Translated, it gives CASSPTTSGRAYEQYF.

This chain joins TRBV7-8 and TRBJ2-5, with D uncertain. This CDR3 comprises 14 residues. Germline V CDR1 and CDR2: SGHVS, FQNEAQ. The V end lost 1 base, the J end lost 3 bases, and 9 bases lay between the germline ends. This CDR3 reads CASSLVETKETQYF. In nucleotides, the CDR3 is TGTGCCAGCAGCTTAGTTGAGACAAAAGAGACCCAGTACTTC.

The rearrangement uses TRBV28 and TRBJ2-4; 8 bases line up with TRBD2. CDR3 size: 15 residues. Germline lookup yields CDR1 MDHEN and CDR2 SYDVKM. Germline trimming cut 4 bases from V and 9 bases from J; bases unmatched to any gene: 11. The CDR3 DNA sequence: TGTGCCAGCAGTTCGACTAGCGTTGGGAAGGGCATTCAGTACTTC. This translates into CASSSTSVGKGIQYF.

In regard to this clone: Additional DNA sequences in this sample encode the identical CDR3. Here the CDR3 reads CASRQTGGEETQYF. The CDR3, as DNA: TGTGCCAGCAGGCAAACAGGGGGCGAGGAGACCCAGTACTTC. The V call is TRBV28, the J call TRBJ2-5, with 9 bases lining up with TRBD1. This CDR3 region has 14 residues. Germline V gene sequence: CDR1 MDHEN, CDR2 SYDVKM. Trimming took 6 bases from V and 5 from J; bases not matched to a gene: 7.

The V gene is TRBV11-2, the J gene TRBJ2-7, with D perhaps being TRBD1 or TRBD2 (5 bases each). CDR3 length: 14 amino acids. V was cut by 5 bases and J by 2 bases, with 13 bases left in between. The germline gives CDR1 SGHAT, CDR2 FQNNGV. The CDR3 region is CASSRIRDPYEQYF. In DNA, the CDR3 is TGTGCCAGCAGCCGAATCCGGGACCCCTACGAGCAGTACTTC.

The chain uses TRBV7-2 and TRBJ2-6; D might be TRBD2 (6 bases). The germline CDR1 and CDR2 sequences are SGHTA and FQGNSA. The CDR3 has 17 amino acids. Trimming removed 7 bases from V and 0 bases from J, with 16 bases in between. In DNA, the CDR3 is TGTGCCAGCAATAGACGGGGGATTAGCTCTGGGGCCAACGTCCTGACTTTC. Amino acid sequence: CASNRRGISSGANVLTF.

V usage is TRBV2 and J usage is TRBJ2-7, with D perhaps given as TRBD1 or TRBD2 (5 bases each). The ends were cut back, 3 bases at V and 6 bases at J, with 15 bases in the middle. The length of the CDR3 is 14 residues. Germline V lookup: CDR1 SNHLY, CDR2 FYNNEI. The DNA of the CDR3 is TGTGCCAGCAGTGAGGGGACCCCTAGGTCCGAGCAGTACTTC. This sequence encodes CASSEGTPRSEQYF.

The CDR3 protein is CASSLAGHPYEQYF. CDR3 nucleotide sequence: TGTGCCAGCAGCTTGGCGGGACACCCATACGAGCAGTACTTC. The V call is TRBV5-6, the J call TRBJ2-7; tentative D call: TRBD1 (6 bases). Germline V gene data show CDR1 as SGHDT and CDR2 as YYEEEE. The CDR3 has 14 amino acids. Trimming shortened V by 0 bases and J by 4 bases, and 11 bases separated the two germline ends.